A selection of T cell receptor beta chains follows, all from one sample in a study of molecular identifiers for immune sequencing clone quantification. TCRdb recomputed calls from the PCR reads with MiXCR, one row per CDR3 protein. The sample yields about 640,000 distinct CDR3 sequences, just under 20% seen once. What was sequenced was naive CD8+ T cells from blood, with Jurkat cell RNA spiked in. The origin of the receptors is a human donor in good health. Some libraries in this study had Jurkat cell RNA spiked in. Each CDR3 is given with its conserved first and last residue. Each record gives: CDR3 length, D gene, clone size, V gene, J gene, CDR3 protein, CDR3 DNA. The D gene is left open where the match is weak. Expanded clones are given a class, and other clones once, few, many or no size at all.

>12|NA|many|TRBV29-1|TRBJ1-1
CSVRTSNTEAFF
TGCAGCGTCCGGACCTCGAACACTGAAGCTTTCTTT
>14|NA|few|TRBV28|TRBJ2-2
CASSRTENTGELFF
TGTGCCAGCAGTCGGACAGAAAACACCGGGGAGCTGTTTTTT
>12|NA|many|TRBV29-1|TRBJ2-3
CSASDGMDTQYF
TGCAGCGCCTCCGATGGCATGGATACGCAGTATTTT
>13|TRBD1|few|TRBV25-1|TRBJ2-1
CASSEYRGNEQFF
TGTGCCAGCAGTGAGTACAGGGGGAATGAGCAGTTCTTC
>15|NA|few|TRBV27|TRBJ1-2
CASSLSRDTNYGYAF
TGTGCCAGCAGTTTATCAAGGGATACCAACTATGGCTACGCCTTC
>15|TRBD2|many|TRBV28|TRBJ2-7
CASSLAGRGGDEQYF
TGTGCCAGCAGTTTAGCAGGGCGGGGGGGTGACGAGCAGTACTTC
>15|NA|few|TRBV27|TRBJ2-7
CASSLTAGYGYEQYF
TGTGCCAGCAGTTTAACCGCAGGGTATGGGTACGAGCAGTACTTC
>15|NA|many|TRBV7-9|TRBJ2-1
CASSPPTGPYNEQFF
TGTGCCAGCAGCCCCCCGACGGGACCGTACAATGAGCAGTTCTTC
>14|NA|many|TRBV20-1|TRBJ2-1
CSAPGTETYNEQFF
TGCAGTGCCCCCGGGACCGAAACCTACAATGAGCAGTTCTTC
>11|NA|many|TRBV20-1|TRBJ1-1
CSAPDITEAFF
TGCAGTGCCCCGGACATTACTGAAGCTTTCTTT
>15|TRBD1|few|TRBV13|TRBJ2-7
CASSFRTGPSYEQYF
TGTGCCAGCAGCTTTCGGACAGGGCCCTCCTACGAGCAGTACTTC
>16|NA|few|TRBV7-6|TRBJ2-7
CASSLYPPGVSYEQYF
TGTGCCAGCAGCTTATACCCGCCAGGGGTCTCCTACGAGCAGTACTTC
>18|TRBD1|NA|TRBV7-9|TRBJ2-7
CASSGPGQQLKSSYEQYF
TGTGCCAGCAGCGGACCGGGACAGCAACTCAAAAGCTCCTACGAGCAGTACTTC
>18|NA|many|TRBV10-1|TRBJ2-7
CASKPPALTGFPTCEQYF
TGCGCCAGTAAACCCCCAGCCCTTACAGGGTTCCCGACCTGCGAGCAGTACTTC
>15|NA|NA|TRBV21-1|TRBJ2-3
CASRINETSIDTQYF
TGTGCCAGCCGAATAAACGAAACTAGCATAGATACGCAGTATTTT
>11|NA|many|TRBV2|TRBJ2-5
CARGIQETQYF
TGTGCCAGGGGGATACAAGAGACCCAGTACTTC
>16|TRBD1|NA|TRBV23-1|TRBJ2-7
CASSQIRTGGTYEQYF
TGCGCCAGCAGTCAAATACGGACAGGGGGGACCTACGAGCAGTACTTC
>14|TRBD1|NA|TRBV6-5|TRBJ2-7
CASSPGQGFSEQYF
TGTGCCAGCAGCCCCGGACAGGGGTTCTCCGAGCAGTACTTC
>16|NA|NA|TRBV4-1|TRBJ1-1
CASSQDDIRISAEAFF
TGCGCCAGCAGCCAGGATGACATCAGGATTTCCGCTGAAGCTTTCTTT
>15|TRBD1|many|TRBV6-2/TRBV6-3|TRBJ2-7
CASSPRQGGRNEQYF
TGTGCCAGCAGTCCCCGACAGGGGGGTAGGAACGAGCAGTACTTC
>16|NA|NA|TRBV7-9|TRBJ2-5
CASSLVSVGRGETQYF
TGTGCCAGCAGCTTAGTGAGCGTGGGCAGGGGAGAGACCCAGTACTTC
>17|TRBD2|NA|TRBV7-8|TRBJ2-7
CASSLSLGTTNPYEQYF
TGTGCCAGCAGCTTATCATTGGGGACTACTAACCCCTACGAGCAGTACTTC
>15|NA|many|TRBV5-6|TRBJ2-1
CASSLAQSSYNEQFF
TGTGCCAGCAGCTTGGCCCAGAGCTCCTACAATGAGCAGTTCTTC
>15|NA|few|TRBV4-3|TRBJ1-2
CASSQAPKANYGYTF
TGCGCCAGCAGCCAAGCCCCCAAAGCTAACTATGGCTACACCTTC
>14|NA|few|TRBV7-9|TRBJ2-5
CASSPGAAGETQYF
TGTGCCAGCAGCCCAGGGGCAGCCGGGGAGACCCAGTACTTC
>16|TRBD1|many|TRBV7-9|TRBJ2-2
CASSSPGTGNTGELFF
TGTGCCAGCAGCTCTCCCGGGACAGGGAACACCGGGGAGCTGTTTTTT
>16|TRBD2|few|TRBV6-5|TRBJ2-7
CASSRFTSGGFYEQYF
TGTGCCAGCAGCAGATTTACTAGCGGGGGTTTCTACGAGCAGTACTTC
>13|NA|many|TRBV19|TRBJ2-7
CASAETPSYEQYF
TGTGCCAGTGCCGAGACACCTTCCTACGAGCAGTACTTC
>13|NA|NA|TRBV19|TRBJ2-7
CASTPSNTYEQYF
TGTGCCAGTACCCCGAGTAACACCTACGAGCAGTACTTC
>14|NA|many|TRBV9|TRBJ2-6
CASSGRSGANVLTF
TGTGCCAGCAGTGGCCGCTCTGGGGCCAACGTCCTGACTTTC
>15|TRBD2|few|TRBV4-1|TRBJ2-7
CASSQDSGTTYEQYF
TGCGCCAGCAGCCAAGACTCAGGGACTACCTACGAGCAGTACTTC
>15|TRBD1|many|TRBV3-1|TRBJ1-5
CASSPDRGGNQPQHF
TGTGCCAGCAGCCCCGACAGGGGCGGCAATCAGCCCCAGCATTTT
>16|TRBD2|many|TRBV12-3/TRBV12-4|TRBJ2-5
CASSPRGLAGQETQYF
TGTGCCAGCAGCCCACGGGGACTAGCGGGACAAGAGACCCAGTACTTC
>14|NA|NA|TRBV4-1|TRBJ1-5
CASSQIMFNQPQHF
TGCGCCAGCAGCCAGATTATGTTCAATCAGCCCCAGCATTTT
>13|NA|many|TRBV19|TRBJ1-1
CASRTGMNTEAFF
TGTGCCAGTAGGACGGGAATGAACACTGAAGCTTTCTTT
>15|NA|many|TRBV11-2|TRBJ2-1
CASTPPGYTYNEQFF
TGTGCCAGCACCCCTCCGGGGTACACCTACAATGAGCAGTTCTTC
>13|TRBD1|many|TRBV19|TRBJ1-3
CASGPGGGNTIYF
TGTGCCAGTGGCCCAGGGGGAGGAAACACCATATATTTT
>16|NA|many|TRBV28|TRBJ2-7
CASRPGRALISYEQYF
TGTGCCAGCCGTCCGGGTCGCGCTCTTATCTCCTACGAGCAGTACTTC
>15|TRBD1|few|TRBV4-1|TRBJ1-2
CASSQGQGWGYGYTF
TGCGCCAGCAGCCAGGGACAGGGGTGGGGGTATGGCTACACCTTC
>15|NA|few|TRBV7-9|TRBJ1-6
CASSLVGVPLGSLHF
TGTGCCAGCAGCTTAGTTGGGGTGCCATTAGGGTCCCTCCACTTT
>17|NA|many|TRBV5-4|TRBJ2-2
CASSLPGIRLNTGELFF
TGTGCCAGCAGCTTGCCAGGGATTAGGCTTAACACCGGGGAGCTGTTTTTT
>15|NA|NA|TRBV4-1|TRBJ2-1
CASSQPSSYYNEQFF
TGCGCCAGCAGCCAACCGAGCAGTTACTACAATGAGCAGTTCTTC
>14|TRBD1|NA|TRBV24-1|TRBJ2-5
CATGDRDRGETQYF
TGTGCCACCGGTGATCGCGACAGGGGAGAGACCCAGTACTTC
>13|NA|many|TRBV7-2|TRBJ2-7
CASSPDNAYEQYF
TGTGCCAGCAGCCCAGACAACGCCTACGAGCAGTACTTC
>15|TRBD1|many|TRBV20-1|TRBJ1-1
CSARIKQGTNTEAFF
TGCAGTGCTAGAATCAAACAGGGGACGAACACTGAAGCTTTCTTT